This TCR beta chain was recovered during a study of identifying expanded T cells in peripheral blood. Study-wide points: Over approximately two and four weeks, about 17 and 20 clones changed, versus approximately 1.2 between replicates. Across healthy donors, higher total template counts meant significantly greater approximately two-week count variance.

No infections or other immune events were documented during collection. A note on this clone: What it binds is not known.

The protocol was immunoSEQ multiplex PCR, while the TCRdb copy is restricted to in-frame clones and leaves out a portion. This sample has about 85,000 clones; more than 75% occur once, and the top ten carry under 20%. This TCR came from a person aged 18 to 75 in good health. Material for sequencing was blood.

This chain's CDR3 is CASSGGTYGTEAFF. CDR3 DNA: TGTGCCAGCAGCGGGGGGACATATGGGACTGAAGCTTTCTTT. The chain links TRBV13 to TRBJ1-1, with D maybe TRBD1 (6 bases). Germline V gives CDR1 PRHDT, CDR2 FYEKMQ (reference sequence). V lost 5 bases and J 5 bases, leaving 15 bases between the germline ends. This CDR3 has 14 residues.